The clone carrying this T cell receptor (beta chain) was found a few times. Its antigen is not identified. The data are from a study of response to subunit inactivated influenza vaccine. TCRdb reprocessed the RT-PCR reads with MiXCR, giving one entry per CDR3 protein. The table records a few hundred thousand distinct CDR3 sequences, less than 15% of them present only once. Regarding the study as a whole: With each seasonal influenza vaccination, the authors suggested, few new T cells are recruited.

The CDR3 consists of 14 residues. V shed 6 bases and J shed 2 bases, with 12 bases lying between them. Per the germline V gene, CDR1 is MNHNS and CDR2 is SASEGT. The sample in question was PBMCs from blood, obtained 12 days after vaccination. This receptor was taken from a man aged 50 or older who received an inactivated influenza vaccine. The chain employs TRBV6-1 and TRBJ2-3, with D uncertain. CDR3 in DNA: TGTGCCAGCAGAAAGAGCACACTCACAGATACGCAGTATTTT. Protein sequence: CASRKSTLTDTQYF.